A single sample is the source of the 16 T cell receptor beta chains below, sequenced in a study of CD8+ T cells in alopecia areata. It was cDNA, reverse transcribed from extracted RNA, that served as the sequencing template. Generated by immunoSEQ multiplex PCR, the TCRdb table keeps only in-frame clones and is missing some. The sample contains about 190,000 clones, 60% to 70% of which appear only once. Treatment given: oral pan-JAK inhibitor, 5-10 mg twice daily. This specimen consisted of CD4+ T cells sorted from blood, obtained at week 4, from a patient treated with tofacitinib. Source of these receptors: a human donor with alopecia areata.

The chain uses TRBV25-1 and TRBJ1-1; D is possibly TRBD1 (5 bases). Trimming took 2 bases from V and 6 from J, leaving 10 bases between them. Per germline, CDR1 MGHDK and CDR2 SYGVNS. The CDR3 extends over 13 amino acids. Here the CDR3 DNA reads TGTGCCAGCAGTGAAGGGGCGGTCGCTGAAGCTTTCTTT. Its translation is CASSEGAVAEAFF.

In DNA form, the CDR3 reads TGTGCCAGCAGCGTGGCCCTAGCGGGAGTGGGTGGTGAGCAGTTCTTC. As protein: CASSVALAGVGGEQFF. The V call is TRBV9, the J call TRBJ2-1, with 10 bases aligning to TRBD2. V lost 2 bases, J lost 9 bases, and 11 bases stayed unmatched. Germline-derived CDR1 and CDR2 are SGDLS and YYNGEE. The CDR3 length is 16 residues. Full variable domain (outside the CDR3, taken from reference TRBV9 and TRBJ2-1): DSGVTQTPKHLITATGQRVTLRCSPRSGDLSVYWYQQSLDQGLQFLIQYYNGEERAKGNILERFSAQQFPDLHSELNLSSLELGDSALYFCASSVALAGVGGEQFFGPGTRLTVL.

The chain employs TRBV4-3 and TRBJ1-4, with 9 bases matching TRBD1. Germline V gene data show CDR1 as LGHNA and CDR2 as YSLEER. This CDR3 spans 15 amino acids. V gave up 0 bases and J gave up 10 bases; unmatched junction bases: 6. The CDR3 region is CASSQDRRDRAKLFF. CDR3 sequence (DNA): TGCGCCAGCAGCCAAGATCGGCGGGACAGGGCAAAACTGTTTTTT.

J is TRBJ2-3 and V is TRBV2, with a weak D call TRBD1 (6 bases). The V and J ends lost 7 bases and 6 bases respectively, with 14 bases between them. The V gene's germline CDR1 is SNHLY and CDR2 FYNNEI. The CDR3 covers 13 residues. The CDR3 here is CASNQGMADTQYF. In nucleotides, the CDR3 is TGTGCCAGCAACCAGGGGATGGCGGATACGCAGTATTTT.

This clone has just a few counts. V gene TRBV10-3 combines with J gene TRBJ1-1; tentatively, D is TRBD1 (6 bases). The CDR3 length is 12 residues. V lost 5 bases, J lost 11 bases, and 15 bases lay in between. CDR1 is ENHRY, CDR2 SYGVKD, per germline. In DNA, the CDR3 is TGTGCCATCAGTCCGGGGGGCAGGGGTGCTTTCTTT. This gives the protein CAISPGGRGAFF.

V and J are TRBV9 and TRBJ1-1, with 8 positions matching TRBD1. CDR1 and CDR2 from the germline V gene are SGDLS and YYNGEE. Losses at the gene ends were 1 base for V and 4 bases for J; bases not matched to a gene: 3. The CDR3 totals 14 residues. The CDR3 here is CASSVRQGSTEAFF. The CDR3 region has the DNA TGTGCCAGCAGCGTACGACAGGGGAGCACTGAAGCTTTCTTT.

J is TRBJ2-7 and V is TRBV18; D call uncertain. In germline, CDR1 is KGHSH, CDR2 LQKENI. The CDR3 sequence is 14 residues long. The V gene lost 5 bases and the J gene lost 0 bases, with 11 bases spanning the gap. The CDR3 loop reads CASSGGLSSYEQYF. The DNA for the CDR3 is TGTGCCAGCTCAGGTGGCCTCTCCTCCTACGAGCAGTACTTC.

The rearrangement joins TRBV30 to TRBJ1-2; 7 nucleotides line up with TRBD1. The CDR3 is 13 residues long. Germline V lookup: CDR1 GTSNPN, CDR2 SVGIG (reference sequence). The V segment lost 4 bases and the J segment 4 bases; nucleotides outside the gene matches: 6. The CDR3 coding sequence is TGTGCCTGGATCCCAGGGGGAGGCTATGGCTACACCTTC. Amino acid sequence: CAWIPGGGYGYTF.

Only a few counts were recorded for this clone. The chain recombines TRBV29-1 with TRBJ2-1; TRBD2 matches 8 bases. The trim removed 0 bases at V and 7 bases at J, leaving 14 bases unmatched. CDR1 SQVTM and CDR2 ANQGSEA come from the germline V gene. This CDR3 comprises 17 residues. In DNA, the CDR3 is TGCAGCGTTGAAGAAGGGGTGACCGGCGGGAGGTGGAATGAGCAGTTCTTC. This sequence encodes CSVEEGVTGGRWNEQFF.

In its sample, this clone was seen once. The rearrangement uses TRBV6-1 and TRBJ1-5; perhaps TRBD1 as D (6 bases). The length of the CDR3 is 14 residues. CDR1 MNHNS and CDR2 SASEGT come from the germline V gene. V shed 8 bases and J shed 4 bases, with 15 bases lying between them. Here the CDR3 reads CASDGGNRNQPQHF. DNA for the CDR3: TGTGCCAGCGACGGGGGCAATAGGAATCAGCCCCAGCATTTT.

The chain's CDR3 is CASSLGLSSYEQYF. The CDR3 nucleotides read TGTGCCAGCAGCTTAGGGCTTAGCTCCTACGAGCAGTACTTC. This chain links TRBV7-9 with TRBJ2-7, with D uncertain. Trimming stripped 1 base from V and 0 bases from J, with 7 bases between. CDR3 length equals 14 residues. Germline V lookup: CDR1 SEHNR, CDR2 FQNEAQ (reference sequence).

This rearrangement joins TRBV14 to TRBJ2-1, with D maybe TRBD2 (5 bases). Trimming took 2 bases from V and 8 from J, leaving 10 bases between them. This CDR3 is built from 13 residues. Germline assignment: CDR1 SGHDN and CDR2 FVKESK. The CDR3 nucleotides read TGTGCCAGCAGCCAACCTCCGGGATATGAGCAGTTCTTC. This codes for CASSQPPGYEQFF.

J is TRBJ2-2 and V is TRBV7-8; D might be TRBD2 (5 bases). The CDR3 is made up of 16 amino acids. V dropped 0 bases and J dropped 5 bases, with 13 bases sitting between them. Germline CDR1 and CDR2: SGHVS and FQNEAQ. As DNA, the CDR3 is TGTGCCAGCAGCTTAGCGGTGAGGGTCAGGACCGGGGAGCTGTTTTTT. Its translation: CASSLAVRVRTGELFF.

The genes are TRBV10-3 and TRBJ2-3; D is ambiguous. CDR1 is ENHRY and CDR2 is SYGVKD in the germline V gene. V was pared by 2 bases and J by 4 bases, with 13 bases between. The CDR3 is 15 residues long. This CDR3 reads CAISEPRSAPDTQYF. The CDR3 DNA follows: TGTGCCATCAGTGAGCCCCGGTCGGCTCCAGATACGCAGTATTTT.

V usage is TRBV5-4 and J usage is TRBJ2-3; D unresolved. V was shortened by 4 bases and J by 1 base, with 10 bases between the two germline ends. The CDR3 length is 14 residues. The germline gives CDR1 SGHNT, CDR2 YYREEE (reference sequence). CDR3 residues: CASSSRSRTDTQYF. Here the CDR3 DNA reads TGTGCCAGCAGCAGCCGGTCCCGCACAGATACGCAGTATTTT.

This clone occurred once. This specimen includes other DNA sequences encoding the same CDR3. CDR3: CATSRADQPQHF. The CDR3 coding sequence is TGTGCCACCAGCAGAGCCGATCAGCCCCAGCATTTT. V gene TRBV15 combines with J gene TRBJ1-5; D unclear. CDR3 length: 12 residues. Germline CDR1 LNHNV, CDR2 YYDKDF (reference sequence). V was cut by 1 base and J by 5 bases, with 3 bases left in between.